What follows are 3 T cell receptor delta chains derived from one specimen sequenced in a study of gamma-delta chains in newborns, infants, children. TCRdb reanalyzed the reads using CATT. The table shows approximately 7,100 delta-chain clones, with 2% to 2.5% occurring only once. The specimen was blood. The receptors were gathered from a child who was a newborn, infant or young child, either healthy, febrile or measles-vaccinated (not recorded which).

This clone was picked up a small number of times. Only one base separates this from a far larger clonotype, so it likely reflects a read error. This chain's CDR3 is CACDTAGRWGPSSWDARQMFF. The DNA for the CDR3 is TGTGCCTGTGACACCGCAGGACGCTGGGGGCCTTCCTCCTGGGACGCCCGACAGATGTTTTTC. This sequence joins TRDV2 and TRDJ3; either TRDD2 or TRDD3 may supply D (7 bases each). Germline values: CDR1 GEAIGNYY, CDR2 EKD. CDR3 length equals 21 residues.

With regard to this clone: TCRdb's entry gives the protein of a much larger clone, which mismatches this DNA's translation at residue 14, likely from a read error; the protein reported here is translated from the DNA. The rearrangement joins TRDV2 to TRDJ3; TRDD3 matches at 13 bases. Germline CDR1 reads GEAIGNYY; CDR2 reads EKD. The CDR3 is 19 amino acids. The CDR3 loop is CACDKVLGDTRWDARQMFF. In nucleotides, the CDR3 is TGTGCCTGTGACAAAGTACTGGGGGATACGCGTTGGGACGCCCGACAGATGTTTTTC.

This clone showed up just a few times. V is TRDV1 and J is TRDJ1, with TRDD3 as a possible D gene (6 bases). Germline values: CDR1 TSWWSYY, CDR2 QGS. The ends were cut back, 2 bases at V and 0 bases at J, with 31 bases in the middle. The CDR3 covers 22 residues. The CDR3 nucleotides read TGTGCTCTTGGGGAAGAGGAGCCTACGCGACTGGGTGGCCGCCACTACACCGATAAACTCATCTTT. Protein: CALGEEEPTRLGGRHYTDKLIF.